A selection of T cell receptor beta chains follows, all from one sample in a study of T cell repertoires in cytomegalovirus infection. TCRdb reprocessed the reads with MiXCR, giving one entry per CDR3 protein. Of roughly 760,000 distinct CDR3 sequences detected, about a third appear once; the ten largest clones hold around 2.8%. The sample taken for sequencing was PBMCs. These receptor sequences come from a human donor in good health (CMV status not recorded). Some clones in this sample may be carry-over from other donors' samples. Both conserved end residues are part of each CDR3. The order of the fields is D gene, clone size, V gene, J gene, CDR3 protein, CDR3 DNA. The D gene is left open where the match is weak. The size of a clone is reported for some rows only, either as once, few or many, or as a class for expanded clones.

D: .
size: few
V: TRBV28
J: TRBJ2-7
CDR3: CASSLLRRGQQPSTYEQYF
DNA: TGTGCCAGCAGTTTATTGCGTCGTGGCCAGCAACCAAGCACCTACGAGCAGTACTTC

D: TRBD1
size: .
V: TRBV15
J: TRBJ2-5
CDR3: CATSSGQASGETQYF
DNA: TGTGCCACCAGCAGCGGACAGGCCAGCGGAGAGACCCAGTACTTC

D: .
size: .
V: TRBV20-1
J: TRBJ1-5
CDR3: CSARARERRNQPQHF
DNA: TGCAGTGCTAGAGCGCGGGAAAGACGTAATCAGCCCCAGCATTTT

D: TRBD2
size: .
V: TRBV7-2
J: TRBJ2-3
CDR3: CASSLVGLAGEATDTQYF
DNA: TGTGCCAGCAGCTTAGTGGGACTAGCGGGGGAGGCCACAGATACGCAGTATTTT

D: TRBD1
size: few
V: TRBV28
J: TRBJ2-1
CDR3: CASSSRQGIGHEQFF
DNA: TGTGCCAGCAGTTCACGACAGGGCATCGGTCATGAGCAGTTCTTC

D: .
size: .
V: TRBV10-3
J: TRBJ1-1
CDR3: CAISESAAPSQAFF
DNA: TGTGCCATCAGTGAGTCAGCAGCCCCCTCCCAAGCTTTCTTT

D: .
size: .
V: TRBV5-6
J: TRBJ2-7
CDR3: CASSLGATKYF
DNA: TGTGCCAGCAGCTTGGGGGCCACTAAGTACTTC

D: .
size: .
V: TRBV20-1
J: TRBJ1-1
CDR3: CSARDAVARMNTEAFF
DNA: TGCAGTGCTAGAGATGCGGTAGCAAGAATGAACACTGAAGCTTTCTTT

D: .
size: .
V: TRBV11-3
J: TRBJ1-2
CDR3: CASSFRSNYDYTF
DNA: TGTGCCAGCAGCTTCAGATCTAACTATGACTACACCTTC

D: .
size: few
V: TRBV6-2/TRBV6-3
J: TRBJ1-2
CDR3: CASSRKGNSLSNYGYTF
DNA: TGTGCCAGCAGCCGAAAAGGGAATAGTCTGAGTAACTATGGCTACACCTTC

D: TRBD2
size: .
V: TRBV6-2/TRBV6-3
J: TRBJ2-1
CDR3: CASSLEVGTLAGEQFF
DNA: TGTGCCAGCAGCCTCGAGGTGGGCACCCTAGCGGGAGAGCAGTTCTTC

D: TRBD1
size: .
V: TRBV6-1
J: TRBJ1-2
CDR3: CASSEWRTGDNYGYTF
DNA: TGTGCCAGCAGTGAATGGAGGACAGGGGATAACTATGGCTACACCTTC

D: TRBD1
size: .
V: TRBV27
J: TRBJ2-5
CDR3: CASSFIWDSQETQYF
DNA: TGTGCCAGCAGTTTCATTTGGGACAGCCAAGAGACCCAGTACTTC

D: .
size: .
V: TRBV4-1
J: TRBJ1-4
CDR3: CASSQNNREKLFF
DNA: TGCGCCAGCAGCCAGAACAACAGGGAAAAACTGTTTTTT

D: .
size: few
V: TRBV11-3
J: TRBJ2-1
CDR3: CASSLDGLSYNEQFF
DNA: TGTGCCAGCAGCCTGGACGGCCTCTCCTACAATGAGCAGTTCTTC

D: TRBD1
size: .
V: TRBV11-3
J: TRBJ2-5
CDR3: CAIAFLTETGVRETQYF
DNA: TGTGCCATCGCTTTTCTCACGGAAACAGGGGTCCGAGAGACCCAGTACTTC

D: .
size: .
V: TRBV14
J: TRBJ2-1
CDR3: CASSRLGEGGEQFF
DNA: TGTGCCAGCAGCCGTCTAGGGGAGGGGGGTGAGCAGTTCTTC

D: .
size: many
V: TRBV7-2
J: TRBJ1-1
CDR3: CASSQTTTGFEAFF
DNA: TGTGCCAGCAGCCAGACGACGACAGGCTTTGAAGCTTTCTTT

D: .
size: .
V: TRBV12-3/TRBV12-4
J: TRBJ2-7
CDR3: CASGSTGMNEYF
DNA: TGTGCCAGCGGGTCGACAGGCATGAATGAGTACTTC

D: .
size: once
V: TRBV19
J: TRBJ1-1
CDR3: CASSIEARAWVTEAFF
DNA: TGTGCCAGTAGTATAGAGGCCAGGGCGTGGGTCACTGAAGCTTTCTTT

D: .
size: many
V: TRBV7-6
J: TRBJ1-3
CDR3: CASRAGQSSGNTIYF
DNA: TGTGCCAGCCGGGCGGGCCAGAGCTCTGGAAACACCATATATTTT

D: TRBD1
size: .
V: TRBV15
J: TRBJ1-4
CDR3: CATRDRRTGGDEKLFF
DNA: TGTGCCACCAGGGACCGAAGGACAGGGGGCGATGAAAAACTGTTTTTT

D: .
size: few
V: TRBV9
J: TRBJ1-3
CDR3: CASSVAPGRSGNTIYF
DNA: TGTGCCAGCAGCGTAGCCCCAGGACGCTCTGGAAACACCATATATTTT

D: .
size: few
V: TRBV27
J: TRBJ2-7
CDR3: CASSPYRIYEQYF
DNA: TGTGCCAGCAGTCCCTACAGAATCTACGAGCAGTACTTC

D: .
size: .
V: TRBV6-5
J: TRBJ1-2
CDR3: CASRTQKEDSSNYGYTF
DNA: TGTGCCAGCAGAACCCAGAAAGAGGACAGCTCTAACTATGGCTACACCTTC

D: TRBD1
size: few
V: TRBV7-9
J: TRBJ1-5
CDR3: CASSPDRERKPQHF
DNA: TGTGCCAGCAGCCCAGACAGGGAGAGAAAGCCCCAGCATTTT

D: .
size: .
V: TRBV5-8
J: TRBJ1-2
CDR3: CASSFPFGGQARNVYTF
DNA: TGTGCCAGCAGCTTTCCGTTCGGGGGGCAGGCTAGGAATGTCTACACCTTC

D: TRBD1
size: few
V: TRBV5-6
J: TRBJ1-2
CDR3: CASSLNRGRGYTF
DNA: TGTGCCAGCAGCTTGAACAGGGGAAGAGGCTACACCTTC

D: .
size: .
V: TRBV12-3/TRBV12-4
J: TRBJ1-5
CDR3: CAIRFRGEGQPQHF
DNA: TGTGCCATCAGGTTTCGGGGGGAGGGGCAGCCCCAGCATTTT

D: .
size: few
V: TRBV6-5
J: TRBJ1-2
CDR3: CASSYKGSGTNYGYTF
DNA: TGTGCCAGCAGTTATAAGGGGAGTGGGACCAACTATGGCTACACCTTC

D: .
size: few
V: TRBV12-3/TRBV12-4
J: TRBJ1-1
CDR3: CASSSRRQNQRYTEAFF
DNA: TGTGCCAGCAGTTCCCGTCGACAGAATCAGAGGTACACTGAAGCTTTCTTT

D: TRBD1
size: many
V: TRBV27
J: TRBJ2-7
CDR3: CASSTRQGSYEQYF
DNA: TGTGCCAGCAGTACCCGACAGGGGAGCTACGAGCAGTACTTC

D: TRBD2
size: .
V: TRBV20-1
J: TRBJ2-1
CDR3: CSAGGLAGYNEQFF
DNA: TGCAGTGCGGGGGGACTAGCAGGATACAATGAGCAGTTCTTC

D: .
size: few
V: TRBV7-8
J: TRBJ2-3
CDR3: CASITGPLGIGTDTQYF
DNA: TGTGCCAGCATAACCGGGCCCCTGGGGATTGGCACAGATACGCAGTATTTT

D: TRBD2
size: .
V: TRBV28
J: TRBJ2-7
CDR3: CASAGTSRRRGEQYF
DNA: TGTGCCAGCGCCGGGACTAGTCGTCGTCGGGGCGAGCAGTACTTC

D: .
size: many
V: TRBV24-1
J: TRBJ1-6
CDR3: CATSRSYNSPLHF
DNA: TGTGCCACCTCTAGGAGCTATAATTCACCCCTCCACTTT

D: TRBD1
size: few
V: TRBV7-9
J: TRBJ1-5
CDR3: CASSPDRANQPQHF
DNA: TGTGCCAGCAGCCCCGACAGGGCTAATCAGCCCCAGCATTTT

D: TRBD2
size: .
V: TRBV12-3/TRBV12-4
J: TRBJ2-1
CDR3: CASNQGGRASNEQFF
DNA: TGTGCCAGCAACCAAGGCGGGAGGGCCTCCAATGAGCAGTTCTTC

D: .
size: few
V: TRBV7-3
J: TRBJ1-6
CDR3: CASSISIESPLHF
DNA: TGTGCCAGCAGCATATCGATAGAATCACCCCTCCACTTT

D: .
size: .
V: TRBV28
J: TRBJ2-7
CDR3: CASSLGLVSYEQYF
DNA: TGTGCCAGCAGTTTAGGCTTGGTTTCCTACGAGCAGTACTTC

D: .
size: .
V: TRBV7-2
J: TRBJ1-5
CDR3: CASSPRMSNQPQHF
DNA: TGTGCCAGCAGCCCACGGATGAGCAATCAGCCCCAGCATTTT